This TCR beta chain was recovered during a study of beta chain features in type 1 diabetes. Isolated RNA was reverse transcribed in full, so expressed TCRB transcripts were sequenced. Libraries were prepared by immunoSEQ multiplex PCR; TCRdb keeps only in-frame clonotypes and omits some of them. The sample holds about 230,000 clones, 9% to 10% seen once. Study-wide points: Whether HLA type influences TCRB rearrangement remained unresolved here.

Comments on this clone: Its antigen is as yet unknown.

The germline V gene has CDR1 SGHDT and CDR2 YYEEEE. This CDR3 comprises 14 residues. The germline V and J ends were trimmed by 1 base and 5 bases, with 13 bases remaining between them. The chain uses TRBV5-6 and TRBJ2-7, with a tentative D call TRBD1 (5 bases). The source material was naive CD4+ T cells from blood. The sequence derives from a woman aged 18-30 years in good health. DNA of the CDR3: TGTGCCAGCAGCTTGATAGGCAGGGTTGACGAGCAGTACTTC. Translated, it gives CASSLIGRVDEQYF.